This T cell receptor beta chain stems from a study of CD8 T cells in ankylosing spondylitis. Whole-study results and caveats: Significant enrichment of disease-linked clones was reportedly seen in matched ankylosing spondylitis synovial fluid. The authors found the disease-linked clones to be CD8+ and relatively rare in peripheral blood.

This clonotype occurred many times. The antigen is undetermined. Quantitative barcoded 5'-RACE was used to prepare TCR beta libraries. TCRdb re-derived calls from the 5' RACE reads in MiXCR, one entry per CDR3 protein. The data contain about 220,000 distinct CDR3 sequences, 20% to 30% of them seen just once; the ten biggest clones take up 6.6%. V dropped 4 bases and J dropped 6 bases, with 10 bases sitting between them. CDR3 size: 12 residues. The chain joins TRBV12-3 or TRBV12-4 to TRBJ2-7; D ambiguous. Sequenced: blood, either unsorted or a sorted T cell fraction (not recorded which). The sequence was obtained from a male donor with ankylosing spondylitis or in good health (not recorded which). CDR3 sequence reads: CASSSSLGEQYF. CDR3 nucleotides: TGTGCCAGCAGTTCGTCGCTAGGCGAGCAGTACTTC.